This entry features one T cell receptor (beta chain) sequence. There are 11 residues in the CDR3. CDR1 is MGHRA and CDR2 is YSYEKL in the germline V gene. Trimming removed 8 bases at V and 7 bases at J, with 8 bases between. The sample is drawn from a study of blood T cell repertoires in COVID-19. Clones were read by immunoSEQ multiplex PCR, and TCRdb kept only the in-frame ones, dropping some. The data contain over 250,000 clones, roughly 86% of them singletons. Sequencing was carried out using PBMCs or T cells enriched from blood (not recorded which). This chain uses TRBV4-1 with TRBJ1-4; D remains ambiguous. This sequence was found in a woman aged 60-75 years who had recovered from COVID-19. The CDR3 nucleotides are TGCGCCAGCCGACGAGGTGAAAAACTGTTTTTT. Translating gives CASRRGEKLFF.